These 5 T cell receptor beta chains came from one sample sequenced in a study of a mutant IDH1 vaccine in newly diagnosed glioma. Here immunoSEQ multiplex PCR was the method, and the copy in TCRdb shows in-frame clones only, minus some. Seen here are 50,000 to 65,000 clones, 65% to 85% observed once, and the top ten hold about 9%. Their antigens remain unidentified. This sample's time point: week 11, during vaccination. With topical imiquimod, each dose of the vaccine consisted of 300 ug of mutant IDH1 20-mer peptide. This specimen was PBMCs, taken from a glioma patient whose treatment included an IDH1 peptide vaccine. The receptors stem from a woman aged 50 to 60 with glioma.

The rearrangement joins TRBV14 to TRBJ2-5; D is ambiguous. The CDR3 totals 14 residues. Looked up from germline, CDR1 is SGHDN and CDR2 is FVKESK. Trimming stripped 5 bases from V and 7 bases from J, with 17 bases between. The CDR3 protein is CASSSRSFPGTQYF. CDR3 nucleotides: TGTGCCAGCAGCTCCCGGTCATTTCCGGGGACCCAGTACTTC.

The genes are TRBV6-1 and TRBJ2-3; TRBD1 or TRBD2 may be the D gene (6 bases each). The CDR3 is 17 amino acids. The germline V and J ends were trimmed by 2 bases and 2 bases, with 17 bases remaining between them. Germline V lookup: CDR1 MNHNS, CDR2 SASEGT. In nucleotides, the CDR3 is TGTGCCAGCAGTGAAAATTTAGGGGGGACCTTCACAGATACGCAGTATTTT. Encoded protein: CASSENLGGTFTDTQYF.

The gene calls are TRBV29-1 and TRBJ1-6; 11 bases map to TRBD1. Germline assignment: CDR1 SQVTM and CDR2 ANQGSEA. The CDR3 loop spans 12 amino acids. Trimming took 7 bases from V and 9 from J; bases not matched to a gene: 2. The CDR3 protein is CSAGTGGSPLHF. Written as DNA, the CDR3 is TGCAGCGCAGGGACAGGGGGTTCACCCCTCCACTTT.

This chain uses TRBV6-1 with TRBJ2-7, with D possibly TRBD1 on 6 matching bases. In germline, CDR1 is MNHNS, CDR2 SASEGT. This CDR3 comprises 16 residues. V was pared by 2 bases and J by 1 base, with 15 bases between. In nucleotides, the CDR3 is TGTGCCAGCAGTGAAATAAGGGGGACAAGATCCTACGAGCAGTACTTC. Encoded protein: CASSEIRGTRSYEQYF.

This clone has a handful of counts. The rearrangement links TRBV6-6 to TRBJ1-1, with D perhaps matching TRBD1 (6 bases). The CDR3 is 14 amino acids. Germline V lookup: CDR1 MNHNY, CDR2 SVGAGI (reference sequence). Trimming removed 5 bases at V and 5 bases at J, with 15 bases between. The CDR3 coding sequence is TGTGCCAGCAGTACCTGGACAGATGTGACTGAAGCTTTCTTT. This encodes CASSTWTDVTEAFF.